Presented here are 20 T cell receptor beta chains from one specimen sequenced in a study of shared clonotypes between healthy human individuals. Here immunoSEQ multiplex PCR was the method, and the copy in TCRdb shows in-frame clones only, minus some. This repertoire shows about 2.4 million clones, approximately 94% found once; its top ten account for around 0.37%. Specimen: naive CD4+ T cells from PBMCs. As for subset: CD45RA+ positively selected. The receptor set was obtained from a man aged 18 to 35 in good health. Some clones in this sample may be carry-over from other donors' samples.

The CDR3, as DNA: TGTGCCAGCAGCAAAGGACGGGACTCCTACAATGAGCAGTTCTTC. This translates into CASSKGRDSYNEQFF. V gene TRBV7-9 combines with J gene TRBJ2-1; D might be TRBD2 (5 bases). Germline values: CDR1 SEHNR, CDR2 FQNEAQ (reference sequence). The length of the CDR3 is 15 residues. The ends were cut back, 5 bases at V and 0 bases at J, with 11 bases in the middle.

The V call is TRBV29-1, the J call TRBJ1-4; D may be TRBD1 (5 bases). This CDR3 has 14 residues. Germline loops: CDR1 SQVTM, CDR2 ANQGSEA. V gave up 4 bases and J gave up 5 bases, with 14 bases separating them. CDR3 loop: CSVGAGPVNEKLFF. Written as DNA, the CDR3 is TGCAGCGTTGGGGCGGGACCTGTCAATGAAAAACTGTTTTTT.

This rearrangement joins TRBV5-5 to TRBJ1-1; D remains ambiguous. The CDR3 contains 13 residues. V shed 0 bases and J shed 3 bases, with 6 bases lying between them. Germline V gene sequence: CDR1 SGHKS, CDR2 YYEKEE (reference sequence). This CDR3 is CASSLERHTEAFF. The CDR3 region has the DNA TGTGCCAGCAGCTTGGAACGGCACACTGAAGCTTTCTTT.

Turning to this clone: This CDR3 is also generated by other DNA sequences in the sample. The chain links TRBV5-4 to TRBJ2-5, with 10 bases lining up with TRBD2. CDR3 length: 16 amino acids. V was pared by 2 bases and J by 1 base, with 5 bases of the junction left unmatched. Germline CDR1 is SGHNT and CDR2 is YYREEE (reference sequence). CDR3 sequence (DNA): TGTGCCAGCAGCTTAGGAGGACTAGCGGCCCAAGAGACCCAGTACTTC. It translates to CASSLGGLAAQETQYF. Drawing the rest from reference TRBV5-4 and TRBJ2-5, the complete variable domain is ETGVTQSPTHLIKTRGQQVTLRCSSQSGHNTVSWYQQALGQGPQFIFQYYREEENGRGNFPPRFSGLQFPNYSSELNVNALELDDSALYLCASSLGGLAAQETQYFGPGTRLLVL.

The rearrangement links TRBV12-5 to TRBJ2-1; maybe TRBD2 (6 bases). This CDR3 is built from 13 residues. The ends were cut back, 1 base at V and 5 bases at J, with 6 bases in the middle. Germline values: CDR1 LGHNT, CDR2 FRNRAP. This chain's CDR3 is CASGLGLDNEQFF. CDR3 nucleotide sequence: TGTGCTAGTGGTTTGGGACTAGACAATGAGCAGTTCTTC.

In DNA form, the CDR3 reads TGTGCCAGCAGCCAGGGCAGTGCACCGTGGGACTATGGCTACACCTTC. As protein: CASSQGSAPWDYGYTF. The rearrangement links TRBV14 to TRBJ1-2; D is ambiguous. V was pared by 3 bases and J by 3 bases, with 17 bases between. From germline, CDR1 is SGHDN and CDR2 FVKESK. This CDR3 region has 16 residues.

The genes are TRBV7-8 and TRBJ1-4; D not resolved. This CDR3 is 13 amino acids long. Germline V gene data show CDR1 as SGHVS and CDR2 as FQNEAQ. The V end lost 7 bases, the J end lost 5 bases, and 11 bases lay between the germline ends. CDR3 bases: TGTGCCAGCACCCGGACGGAAAATGAAAAACTGTTTTTT. Protein product: CASTRTENEKLFF.

V usage is TRBV28 and J usage is TRBJ1-4, with no clear D. This CDR3 has 12 amino acids. V lost 7 bases and J 6 bases, leaving 9 bases between the germline ends. CDR1 is MDHEN, CDR2 SYDVKM, per germline. CDR3 nucleotides: TGTGCCAGCACCGCCTTCGATGAAAAACTGTTTTTT. Translated: CASTAFDEKLFF.

V is TRBV21-1 and J is TRBJ2-2; the DNA was not used to check the table's D call, TRBD1. TRBV21-1 is deemed a pseudogene. The CDR3 covers 19 residues. CDR3 region: CASSRPCIRGKQNTGELFF. The CDR3 DNA reads as TGTGCCAGCAGCAGACCCTGTATTAGGGGAAAACAGAACACCGGGGAGCTGTTTTTT.

This clone was observed once. This chain joins TRBV28 and TRBJ2-7; 8 bases map to TRBD1. This CDR3 is built from 16 residues. Germline CDR1 and CDR2: MDHEN and SYDVKM. V trimming: 4 bases; J trimming: 0 bases; junction bases outside the gene matches: 8. The CDR3 is CASSSTGAPSSYEQYF. The CDR3 coding sequence is TGTGCCAGCAGTTCGACAGGGGCCCCTAGCTCCTACGAGCAGTACTTC.

The chain joins TRBV28 to TRBJ1-2, with TRBD1 identical over 9 bases. The CDR3 length is 16 residues. The germline gives CDR1 MDHEN, CDR2 SYDVKM. J gave up 9 bases and V 3 bases, and 14 bases lay outside the gene matches. The CDR3: CASSLAGTGSLFSYTF. CDR3 bases: TGTGCCAGCAGTTTGGCAGGGACAGGGTCGTTATTCAGCTACACCTTC.

The chain has TRBV18 and TRBJ1-4; no clear D. CDR3 length equals 12 residues. Germline V CDR1 and CDR2: KGHSH, LQKENI. Trimming shortened V by 3 bases and J by 6 bases, and 5 bases separated the two germline ends. CDR3 DNA: TGTGCCAGCTCACCGGGGTATGAAAAACTGTTTTTT. Translation gives CASSPGYEKLFF.

The V and J genes are TRBV18 and TRBJ2-5, with TRBD1 matching over 8 bases. This CDR3 contains 14 residues. V gave up 3 bases and J gave up 5 bases; unmatched junction bases: 5. Germline V lookup: CDR1 KGHSH, CDR2 LQKENI. CDR3 sequence: CASSPTGDMETQYF. The CDR3 coding sequence is TGTGCCAGCTCACCGACAGGGGATATGGAGACCCAGTACTTC.

This clone appeared once. The chain couples TRBV28 to TRBJ1-1; unclear D gene. Germline V gene data show CDR1 as MDHEN and CDR2 as SYDVKM. V lost 5 bases to trimming and J lost 0 bases, with 13 bases between them. This CDR3 spans 15 amino acids. This CDR3 reads CASSLFLSVNTEAFF. DNA of the CDR3: TGTGCCAGCAGTCTTTTTCTTTCAGTGAACACTGAAGCTTTCTTT.

The rearrangement links TRBV5-4 to TRBJ2-7; D is unresolved. Germline CDR1 is SGHNT and CDR2 is YYREEE (reference sequence). V was shortened by 8 bases and J by 5 bases, with 14 bases between the two germline ends. This CDR3 contains 12 residues. DNA of the CDR3: TGTGCCAGTAACACTTTGGGGAACGAGCAGTACTTC. Its protein is CASNTLGNEQYF.

This chain connects TRBV18 to TRBJ2-7; perhaps TRBD2 as D (5 bases). Germline values: CDR1 KGHSH, CDR2 LQKENI. The ends were cut back, 0 bases at V and 0 bases at J, with 12 bases in the middle. The CDR3 consists of 16 residues. The CDR3 DNA follows: TGTGCCAGCTCACCACCGACCCGCGGGCCCTCCTACGAGCAGTACTTC. Its translation: CASSPPTRGPSYEQYF.

The CDR3 sequence: CASSQRGTGELFF. CDR3 bases: TGTGCCAGCTCACAGAGAGGTACCGGGGAGCTGTTTTTT. This chain connects TRBV18 to TRBJ2-2; D not certain. The CDR3 is made up of 13 amino acids. V was trimmed by 4 bases and J by 5 bases, leaving 8 bases between them. Germline V gives CDR1 KGHSH, CDR2 LQKENI.

The chain links TRBV19 to TRBJ2-2; 7 bases map to TRBD1. The ends lost 7 bases at V and 1 base at J; junction bases unmatched: 6. CDR3 length: 15 amino acids. CDR1 and CDR2 from the germline V gene are LNHDA and SQIVND (reference sequence). The CDR3 DNA is TGTGCCAGTACGGGACAGAACCTGAACACCGGGGAGCTGTTTTTT. This translates into CASTGQNLNTGELFF.

V and J are TRBV28 and TRBJ2-7; maybe TRBD1 (5 bases). The CDR3 is 14 amino acids. With 5 bases removed from V and 4 bases from J, the gap between germline ends came to 15 bases. Germline V gene lookup returns CDR1 MDHEN and CDR2 SYDVKM. The CDR3 sequence: CASSRGISAYEQYF. The CDR3 DNA is TGTGCCAGCAGTAGGGGTATTTCGGCTTACGAGCAGTACTTC.

Regarding this clone: In the same sample, other DNA sequences code for this CDR3. This chain connects TRBV27 to TRBJ1-2; perhaps TRBD1 as D (6 bases). There are 14 residues in the CDR3. The V gene lost 5 bases and the J gene lost 1 base, with 11 bases spanning the gap. The germline V gene encodes CDR1 MNHEY and CDR2 SMNVEV (reference sequence). For the CDR3, the DNA is TGTGCCAGCAGTCCCGCAGGGGTTAACTATGGCTACACCTTC. Residues: CASSPAGVNYGYTF.